The present entry profiles one TCR beta chain with its context. These data come from a study of cytomegalovirus exposure and HLA in healthy donors. CDR1 SNHLY and CDR2 FYNNEI come from the germline V gene. The CDR3 totals 14 residues. Trimming removed 2 bases from V and 5 bases from J, with 9 bases in between. The PCR had 60 Vbeta and 13 Jbeta primers. Assay used: immunoSEQ multiplex PCR; TCRdb lists only in-frame clones, some missing. Among about 82,000 clones listed, around 77% were seen once. The chain combines TRBV2 with TRBJ2-2; TRBD2 is a possible D gene (5 bases). This receptor was taken from a man aged 50 or older in good health and CMV-seronegative. Input material: PBMCs. For the CDR3, the DNA is TGTGCCAGCAGTGAATACGGGGATACCGGGGAGCTGTTTTTT. This gives the protein CASSEYGDTGELFF.